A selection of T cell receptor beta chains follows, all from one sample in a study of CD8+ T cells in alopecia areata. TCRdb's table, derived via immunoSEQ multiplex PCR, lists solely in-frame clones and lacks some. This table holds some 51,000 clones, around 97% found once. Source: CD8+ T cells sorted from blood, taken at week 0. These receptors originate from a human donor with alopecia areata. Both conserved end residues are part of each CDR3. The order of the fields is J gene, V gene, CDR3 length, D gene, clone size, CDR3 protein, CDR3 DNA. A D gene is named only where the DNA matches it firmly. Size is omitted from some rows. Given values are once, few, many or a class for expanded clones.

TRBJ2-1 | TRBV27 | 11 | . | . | CASGLTGEQFF | TGTGCCAGCGGGCTTACGGGTGAGCAGTTCTTC
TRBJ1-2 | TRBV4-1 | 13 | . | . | CASSQDRGDGYTF | TGCGCCAGCAGCCAAGATCGGGGAGATGGCTACACCTTC
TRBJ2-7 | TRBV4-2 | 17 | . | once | CASSQDLVGLSGYEQYF | TGTGCCAGCAGCCAAGATCTTGTAGGGTTGAGTGGCTACGAGCAGTACTTC
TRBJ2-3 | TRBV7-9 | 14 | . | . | CASSLVASSDTQYF | TGTGCCAGCAGCTTGGTTGCTAGCTCAGATACGCAGTATTTT
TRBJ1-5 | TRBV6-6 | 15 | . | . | CASSLPGSLNQPQHF | TGTGCCAGCAGCCTCCCGGGCAGTCTCAATCAGCCCCAGCATTTT
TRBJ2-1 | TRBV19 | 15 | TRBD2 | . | CASSPASGGYNEQFF | TGTGCCAGTAGCCCCGCTAGCGGGGGTTACAATGAGCAGTTCTTC
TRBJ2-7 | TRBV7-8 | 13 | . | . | CASSLEWGYEQYF | TGTGCCAGCAGCTTAGAATGGGGTTACGAGCAGTACTTC
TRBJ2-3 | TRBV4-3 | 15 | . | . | CASSQGLLSLDTQYF | TGCGCCAGCAGCCAAGGGCTTCTAAGTTTGGATACGCAGTATTTT
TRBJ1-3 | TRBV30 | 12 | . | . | CAWRLNGNTIYF | TGTGCCTGGAGACTTAACGGAAACACCATATATTTT
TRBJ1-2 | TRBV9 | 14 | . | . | CASSVDGTNYGYTF | TGTGCCAGCAGCGTGGACGGCACTAACTATGGCTACACCTTC
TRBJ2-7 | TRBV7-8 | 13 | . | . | CASSPTHRDEQYF | TGTGCCAGCAGCCCTACCCATAGGGACGAGCAGTACTTC
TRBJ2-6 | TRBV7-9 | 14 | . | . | CASSLVAGANVLTF | TGTGCCAGCAGCTTGGTGGCGGGGGCCAACGTCCTGACTTTC
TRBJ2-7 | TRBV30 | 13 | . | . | CAYQGPGENEQYF | TGTGCCTATCAGGGACCTGGCGAGAACGAGCAGTACTTC
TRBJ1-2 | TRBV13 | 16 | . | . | CASSGRLDGLKSGYTF | TGTGCCAGCAGCGGCCGGCTGGACGGGCTAAAGTCTGGCTACACCTTC
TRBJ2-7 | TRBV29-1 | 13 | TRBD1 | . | CSVEGQGYYEQYF | TGCAGCGTTGAAGGACAGGGGTACTACGAGCAGTACTTC
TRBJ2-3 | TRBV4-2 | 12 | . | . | CASSEGPDTQYF | TGTGCCAGCAGCGAGGGCCCAGATACGCAGTATTTT
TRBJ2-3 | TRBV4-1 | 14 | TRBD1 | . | CASSLDRDTDTQYF | TGCGCCAGCAGCCTGGACAGGGACACAGATACGCAGTATTTT
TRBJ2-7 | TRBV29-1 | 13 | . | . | CSVEGGGSYEQYF | TGCAGCGTTGAGGGGGGCGGCTCCTACGAGCAGTACTTC
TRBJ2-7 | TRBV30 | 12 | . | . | CAWNEGNYEQYF | TGTGCCTGGAATGAAGGAAATTACGAGCAGTACTTC
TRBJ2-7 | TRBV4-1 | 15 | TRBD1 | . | CASSQEGQGWDEQYF | TGCGCCAGCAGCCAAGAGGGACAGGGGTGGGACGAGCAGTACTTC